These T cell receptor beta chains were read from a single sample in a study of blood T cell repertoires in COVID-19. The table came from immunoSEQ multiplex PCR; TCRdb's copy has only in-frame clones and leaves some out. The repertoire holds some 150,000 clones, with about nine tenths as singletons. The sequencing sample was made of peripheral blood. These receptors all come from a man aged 50 to 60 with active or convalescent COVID-19. Both conserved end residues are part of each CDR3. A D gene is named only where the DNA matches it firmly. Some rows mark clone size as missing; the rest say once, few, many or name a class of expanded clone.

>TRBJ1-1|-|TRBV7-2|once
CASSTQGGGTEAFF
TGTGCCAGCAGCACCCAGGGAGGGGGCACTGAAGCTTTCTTT
>TRBJ1-6|-|TRBV21-1|few
CASSKRADSSYNSPLHF
TGTGCCAGCAGCAAACGGGCCGACAGCTCCTATAATTCACCCCTCCACTTT
>TRBJ2-1|TRBD1|TRBV4-3|-
CASSQERGTGNEQFF
TGCGCCAGCAGCCAAGAGAGAGGGACAGGCAATGAGCAGTTCTTC
>TRBJ1-1|TRBD1|TRBV2|-
CASSDVRDRVGTEAFF
TGTGCCAGCAGTGATGTTAGGGACAGGGTAGGAACTGAAGCTTTCTTT
>TRBJ2-7|-|TRBV5-1|-
CASSSRQPSYEQYF
TGCGCCAGCAGCTCCAGACAGCCCTCCTACGAGCAGTACTTC
>TRBJ1-1|-|TRBV9|-
CASSVADRPEAFF
TGTGCCAGCAGCGTAGCAGACAGGCCAGAAGCTTTCTTT
>TRBJ1-4|-|TRBV27|-
CASSLEGSRNEKLFF
TGTGCCAGCAGTTTAGAGGGCAGCCGTAATGAAAAACTGTTTTTT
>TRBJ2-7|-|TRBV11-2|-
CASSLDQGLYYEQYF
TGTGCCAGCAGCTTAGATCAGGGGCTCTATTACGAGCAGTACTTC
>TRBJ2-2|TRBD2|TRBV9|-
CASSSTSGRPAGELFF
TGTGCCAGCAGCTCGACTAGCGGGAGGCCTGCCGGGGAGCTGTTTTTT
>TRBJ2-7|TRBD2|TRBV7-9|-
CASSRAGGPYEQYF
TGTGCCAGCAGCAGAGCGGGAGGTCCCTACGAGCAGTACTTC
>TRBJ1-2|TRBD1|TRBV23-1|-
CASSRGIRDREGINYGYTF
TGCGCCAGCAGTCGGGGGATCAGGGACAGGGAGGGTATTAACTATGGCTACACCTTC
>TRBJ2-7|-|TRBV19|-
CASSKSDASSYEQYF
TGTGCCAGTAGTAAAAGCGATGCGAGCTCCTACGAGCAGTACTTC
>TRBJ1-2|TRBD1|TRBV5-1|-
CASSLGQGDYGYTF
TGCGCCAGCAGCTTGGGACAGGGTGACTATGGCTACACCTTC
>TRBJ2-7|TRBD1|TRBV5-1|-
CASSVGQGVDEQYF
TGCGCCAGCAGCGTGGGACAGGGGGTAGACGAGCAGTACTTC
>TRBJ1-1|TRBD1|TRBV14|-
CASSQESYKGQTNTEAFF
TGTGCCAGCAGCCAAGAAAGCTATAAGGGACAGACGAACACTGAAGCTTTCTTT
>TRBJ2-7|-|TRBV2|few
CASTGQTYEQYF
TGTGCCAGCACCGGACAGACCTACGAGCAGTACTTC
>TRBJ1-1|TRBD1|TRBV24-1|-
CATSKTGTGSTEAFF
TGTGCCACCAGTAAAACCGGGACAGGGAGCACTGAAGCTTTCTTT
>TRBJ2-1|-|TRBV6-5|once
CASSSRGSGLYNEQFF
TGTGCCAGCAGTTCCCGCGGTAGCGGACTCTACAATGAGCAGTTCTTC
>TRBJ1-2|TRBD1|TRBV2|-
CASSRDRGLADYGYTF
TGTGCCAGCAGCAGGGACAGGGGCTTGGCGGACTATGGCTACACCTTC
>TRBJ2-1|-|TRBV5-1|once
CASSSEATYNEQFF
TGCGCCAGCTCCTCCGAGGCTACTTACAATGAGCAGTTCTTC
>TRBJ2-2|TRBD2|TRBV3-1/TRBV3-2|-
CASSPFSFLAGDTGELFF
TGTGCCAGCAGCCCCTTTTCGTTCCTAGCGGGAGACACCGGGGAGCTGTTTTTT
>TRBJ1-2|-|TRBV7-9|-
CASSGKQTVNYGYTF
TGTGCCAGCAGCGGCAAGCAGACAGTAAACTATGGCTACACCTTC
>TRBJ2-1|TRBD2|TRBV11-2|-
CASSLEREASYNEQFF
TGTGCCAGCAGCTTAGAACGGGAGGCCTCCTACAATGAGCAGTTCTTC
>TRBJ2-1|TRBD1|TRBV19|-
CASTPRQGSSYNEQFF
TGTGCCAGTACCCCCAGACAGGGGAGTTCCTACAATGAGCAGTTCTTC
>TRBJ2-5|-|TRBV13|once
CASSLVGRGQETQYF
TGTGCCAGCAGCTTAGTTGGCAGGGGCCAAGAGACCCAGTACTTC
>TRBJ2-7|-|TRBV6-5|-
CASSYRQGPYEQYF
TGTGCCAGCAGTTACCGTCAGGGCCCCTACGAGCAGTACTTC
>TRBJ2-7|TRBD1|TRBV6-6|-
CASSYTDRGRYEQYF
TGTGCCAGCAGTTACACCGACAGGGGGCGATACGAGCAGTACTTC
>TRBJ2-7|TRBD2|TRBV24-1|-
CATSDGTSF
TGTGCCACCAGTGATGGGACTAGCTTC
>TRBJ1-5|TRBD1|TRBV6-5|once
CASSRSGGNQPQHF
TGTGCCAGCAGTCGGTCAGGGGGGAATCAGCCCCAGCATTTT
>TRBJ2-7|-|TRBV6-1|-
CASSEPLYEQYF
TGTGCCAGCAGTGAACCCCTCTACGAGCAGTACTTC
>TRBJ2-7|TRBD1|TRBV19|few
CASRSQGASYEQYF
TGTGCCAGTAGATCCCAGGGGGCGTCCTACGAGCAGTACTTC
>TRBJ2-7|-|TRBV5-1|few
CASSLAKTGVFDEQYF
TGCGCCAGCAGCTTGGCCAAAACAGGAGTTTTCGACGAGCAGTACTTC